The T cell receptor (beta chain) under discussion was sequenced for a study of cytomegalovirus exposure and HLA in healthy donors. Study context: Tens of millions of unique TCRs from HLA-typed donors were held in an early release of data.

Primers for the PCR totalled 60 Vbeta and 13 Jbeta. Original handling: A follow-up analysis tallied 70 million to 80 million unique TCR beta chains, roughly 11 million shared. Assay used: immunoSEQ multiplex PCR; TCRdb lists only in-frame clones, some missing. V and J calls and clone size are copied from that table; D and trimming were computed from the DNA. The sample records 200,000 to 300,000 clones, about four fifths being singletons. The CDR3 spans 15 residues. V was clipped by 6 bases and J by 6 bases; unmatched bases: 9. Per the germline V gene, CDR1 is SEHNR and CDR2 is FQNEAQ (reference sequence). Donors in the study were healthy people who gave bone marrow.

The clonotype originates from a woman aged 40 to 50 in good health and CMV-seropositive. The V and J genes are TRBV7-9 and TRBJ2-2, with 8 nucleotides matching TRBD1. Sequencing was carried out using PBMCs. This CDR3 is CASRSGTGSPGELFF. CDR3 nucleotide sequence: TGTGCCAGCAGATCGGGGACAGGATCCCCCGGGGAGCTGTTTTTT.